This T cell receptor beta chain was profiled in a study of T cells in localized non-small cell lung cancer (dated by TCRdb to about 2020). Describing the broader study: Comparing tumors with uninvolved tumor-adjacent lungs, the study looked at the T cell repertoires of 236 patients with early-stage NSCLC. The cohort consisted of a few hundred treatment-naive NSCLC patients whose localized lung tumors had been resected. NSCLC patients had a mean age of roughly 66 years, and 129 were male and 85 to 110 female.

V gives up 1 base and J gives up 0 bases, and the segment between their germline ends measures 10 bases. CDR1 and CDR2 were assigned from the germline V gene as SNHLY and FYNNEI. The CDR3 starts with the cysteine, ends with the phenylalanine, and has 16 residues. The DNA shown is the 48-base CDR3, in frame from base 1. Comment on this clone: Its antigen has not been determined. Base qualities are missing; no much larger clone stands one base away.

What the research found in general, with its limitations: Of the top 100 tumor clones, a median of roughly 56 were detected in paired uninvolved adjacent lung; around 30 were also among that lung's top 100. Uninvolved tumor-adjacent lung showed the highest T cell clonality, higher than tumor, which suggests more focused antigenic responses in the adjacent lung. Higher blood T cell density associated with longer overall survival, while higher adjacent-lung clonality associated with shorter survival. Multi-region tumor sequencing was not performed, so intratumor heterogeneity could not be excluded. Because the study design was exploratory, TCR variables were selected using unadjusted p-values without false-discovery rate correction.

The immunoSEQ Assay was used to sequence TCR beta CDR3 regions from DNA. Under the source paper's analysis protocol: To compute T cell density, TCR beta template counts were normalized to usable DNA, which was estimated by amplifying housekeeping genes. Richness was estimated with the preseqR package, extrapolating to 400,000 templates for PBMC samples and 120,000 templates for tissue samples. Clonality was defined by subtracting Pielou's evenness from one. Differential abundance testing on productive amino-acid clonotypes, with a minimum total count of 5 and an alpha of 0.1, was used to identify tissue-enriched TCRs. Repertoire overlap between compartments was quantified with the Jaccard Index and Morisita Overlap Index. TCR beta CDR3s were clustered by GLIPH together with public tetramer-defined viral CDR3s, and at least three viral sequences plus V-gene enrichment were required for viral motifs. TCRdb limited this immuneACCESS table to in-frame rearrangements with V and J called. A share of clones is missing; checked studies link under half to unresolved V genes, and the rest is unexplained. The V and J calls and clone size were taken over from that table, and D and trimming were inferred from the DNA. This sample holds 9,800 or so clones; approximately 45% were observed only once. Jointly, the top ten make up around 4% of the sample.

The sequence was collected from a woman aged 40-75 years with stage I lung adenocarcinoma. The rearranged chain carries TRBV2 and TRBJ1-5; there is no confident call for the D gene. The starting material was lymph node tissue, obtained before any cancer treatment. The CDR3 region has the sequence CASSEVGRNSNQPQHF. The nucleotides are TGTGCCAGCAGTGAAGTTGGCAGAAATAGCAATCAGCCCCAGCATTTT. The reference TRBV2 and TRBJ1-5 proteins fill in what lies around the CDR3, so the full variable domain reads EPEVTQTPSHQVTQMGQEVILRCVPISNHLYFYWYRQILGQKVEFLVSFYNNEISEKSEIFDDQFSVERPDGSNFTLKIRSTKLEDSAMYFCASSEVGRNSNQPQHFGDGTRLSIL.